The 15 T cell receptor beta chains presented below share a single source sample, sequenced in a study of Ad26.COV2.S vaccination and SARS-CoV-2 variants (dated by TCRdb to the early 2020s). This specimen's treatment or condition label, interpreted: 15 to 20 received Ad26.COV2.S at low or high dose, single or two shots; several received placebo; per-sample allocation not given. For vaccine and placebo recipients, repertoires were sequenced using samples collected on day 63 after the first injection. The method behind the library was the immunoSEQ multiplex PCR assay. Drawn from immuneACCESS, this table holds only the in-frame rearrangements with V and J called that TCRdb kept. Clones are partly lost; checked studies trace under half to an unresolved V gene and leave the rest unexplained. Present in this sample are 300,000 to 350,000 clones, around 84% of which were seen just once. The ten largest account for 1.5% to 2.5% of the sample.

Sample: peripheral blood, taken in a trial of Ad26.COV2.S vaccine versus placebo. These receptors all come from a person aged 18-60 years who received the Ad26.COV2.S COVID-19 vaccine or a placebo.

V is TRBV12-3 or TRBV12-4 and J is TRBJ2-5; TRBD1 matches 7 bases. V was pared by 4 bases and J by 4 bases, with 3 bases of the junction left unmatched. The CDR3 contains 13 residues. The CDR3 loop reads CASSSGTVETQYF. The CDR3 nucleotides read TGTGCCAGCAGTTCCGGGACAGTAGAGACCCAGTACTTC.

This sequence joins TRBV15 and TRBJ2-1, with 8 nucleotides matching TRBD2. V lost 1 base to trimming and J lost 9 bases; unmatched junction nucleotides: 14. The CDR3 consists of 17 residues. Germline CDR1 is LNHNV and CDR2 is YYDKDF (reference sequence). The CDR3 sequence: CATSRVWAPGGASEQFF. CDR3 DNA: TGTGCCACCAGCAGAGTCTGGGCGCCCGGGGGGGCAAGTGAGCAGTTCTTC.

This chain links TRBV9 with TRBJ2-2; 11 nucleotides agree with TRBD2. CDR3 length: 17 amino acids. Unmatched junction bases numbered 9, after V lost 2 bases and J lost 6 bases. Germline V gene lookup returns CDR1 SGDLS and CDR2 YYNGEE. The CDR3 loop reads CASSVPLAGGHSGELFF. The CDR3 nucleotides read TGTGCCAGCAGCGTCCCCTTAGCGGGGGGGCATTCCGGGGAGCTGTTTTTT.

The CDR3 bases are TGTGCCAGCAGCCAGCCAGGGGAGAAACTGTTTTTT. Protein sequence: CASSQPGEKLFF. V is TRBV3-1 (or the pseudogene TRBV3-2) and J is TRBJ1-4; the D gene is possibly TRBD1 (6 bases). Germline V lookup: CDR1 LGHDT, CDR2 YNNKEL (reference sequence). This CDR3 is 12 amino acids long. The V and J ends lost 3 bases and 11 bases respectively, with 10 bases between them.

The V call is TRBV9, the J call TRBJ1-1; 7 bases match TRBD1. The CDR3 length is 15 residues. The V gene end was trimmed by 3 bases and the J gene end by 2 bases; junction bases not matched to a gene: 7. Germline CDR1 SGDLS, CDR2 YYNGEE. In DNA, the CDR3 is TGTGCCAGCAGCGGATCAGGGGGTATAAACACTGAAGCTTTCTTT. This sequence encodes CASSGSGGINTEAFF.

The chain combines TRBV19 with TRBJ2-6, with D maybe TRBD2 (5 bases). The CDR3 is 14 amino acids. Trimming took 5 bases from V and 1 from J, leaving 6 bases between them. In germline, CDR1 is LNHDA, CDR2 SQIVND (reference sequence). CDR3 DNA sequence: TGTGCCAGTAGTCGGACTTCTGGGGCCAACGTCCTGACTTTC. Its protein is CASSRTSGANVLTF. The variable domain in full, completed from reference TRBV19 and TRBJ2-6, reads DGGITQSPKYLFRKEGQNVTLSCEQNLNHDAMYWYRQDPGQGLRLIYYSQIVNDFQKGDIAEGYSVSREKKESFPLTVTSAQKNPTAFYLCASSRTSGANVLTFGAGSRLTVL.

This chain connects TRBV20-1 to TRBJ1-1; D call uncertain. The CDR3 is 13 amino acids. The V gene's germline CDR1 is DFQATT and CDR2 SNEGSKA (reference sequence). Trimming removed 3 bases at V and 6 bases at J, with 14 bases between. CDR3: CSASSVVGAEAFF. DNA of the CDR3: TGCAGTGCTAGTTCGGTCGTCGGTGCTGAAGCTTTCTTT.

This chain joins TRBV4-2 and TRBJ2-5, with D possibly matching TRBD2 (5 bases). This CDR3 has 16 amino acids. Trimming shortened V by 2 bases and J by 10 bases, and 23 bases separated the two germline ends. Germline V lookup: CDR1 LGHNA, CDR2 YNFKEQ. The CDR3 DNA reads TGTGCCAGCAGCCAATTTATAGGACTGAATGAGATGGGCCAGTACTTC. It is translated as CASSQFIGLNEMGQYF.

The chain carries TRBV25-1 and TRBJ1-4, with a weak D call TRBD1 (6 bases). V was shortened by 6 bases and J by 2 bases, with 16 bases between the two germline ends. Germline-derived CDR1 and CDR2 are MGHDK and SYGVNS. This CDR3 is 16 amino acids long. CDR3 in DNA: TGTGCCAGCAGCATTACAGGGAGAGGTACTAATGAAAAACTGTTTTTT. Its protein product is CASSITGRGTNEKLFF.

This chain uses TRBV19 with TRBJ1-5; the D gene is possibly TRBD1 (5 bases). CDR1 LNHDA and CDR2 SQIVND come from the germline V gene (reference sequence). The length of the CDR3 is 14 residues. V lost 6 bases to trimming and J lost 7 bases, with 16 bases between them. The CDR3 sequence is CASSLPRTGQPQHF. In DNA, the CDR3 is TGTGCCAGTAGCCTCCCCAGAACAGGACAGCCCCAGCATTTT.

This sequence joins TRBV18 and TRBJ1-4, with 8 nucleotides matching TRBD1. The CDR3 consists of 15 residues. With V trimmed by 3 bases and J by 6 bases, 6 bases remained unmatched. Germline values: CDR1 KGHSH, CDR2 LQKENI. For the CDR3, the DNA is TGTGCCAGCTCACCTCGGACAGGGAAGGATGAAAAACTGTTTTTT. Translated: CASSPRTGKDEKLFF.

This clone was seen a single time. V usage is TRBV23-1 and J usage is TRBJ2-6; no clear D gene. TRBV23-1 is placed among ORFs of uncertain function. The V end was cut by 6 bases, the J end by 0 bases, with 15 bases between. CDR3 length: 17 amino acids. The CDR3 reads CASSHAGRSSGANVLTF. CDR3 nucleotide sequence: TGCGCCAGCAGCCACGCCGGACGGTCCTCTGGGGCCAACGTCCTGACTTTC.

The rearrangement links TRBV5-1 to TRBJ2-7, with D uncertain. V was cut by 0 bases and J by 0 bases, with 7 bases left in between. CDR3 length: 14 residues. Germline CDR1 is SGHRS and CDR2 is YFSETQ. The CDR3 nucleotides read TGCGCCAGCAGCTTGGGACATAGCTCCTACGAGCAGTACTTC. Residues: CASSLGHSSYEQYF. The full variable domain, in which reference TRBV5-1 and TRBJ2-7 provide the parts outside the CDR3, is KAGVTQTPRYLIKTRGQQVTLSCSPISGHRSVSWYQQTPGQGLQFLFEYFSETQRNKGNFPGRFSGRQFSNSRSEMNVSTLELGDSALYLCASSLGHSSYEQYFGPGTRLTVT.

This CDR3 is CASSLFPNSNQPQHF. CDR3 nucleotides: TGCGCCAGCAGCTTGTTCCCTAATAGCAATCAGCCCCAGCATTTT. The chain joins TRBV5-1 to TRBJ1-5; D not certain. The CDR3 consists of 15 residues. V lost 1 base and J lost 0, with 8 bases in between. Germline assignment: CDR1 SGHRS and CDR2 YFSETQ.

This clone has only a few counts. Other DNA sequences in this sample translate to the same CDR3. The chain combines TRBV5-1 with TRBJ2-2, with D perhaps TRBD2 (6 bases). V lost 5 bases and J lost 5, with 16 bases in between. The CDR3 consists of 15 residues. Germline V gene sequence: CDR1 SGHRS, CDR2 YFSETQ. CDR3 DNA: TGCGCCAGCAGTTTAGGGCAGGGAGGAACCGGGGAGCTGTTTTTT. Residues: CASSLGQGGTGELFF.